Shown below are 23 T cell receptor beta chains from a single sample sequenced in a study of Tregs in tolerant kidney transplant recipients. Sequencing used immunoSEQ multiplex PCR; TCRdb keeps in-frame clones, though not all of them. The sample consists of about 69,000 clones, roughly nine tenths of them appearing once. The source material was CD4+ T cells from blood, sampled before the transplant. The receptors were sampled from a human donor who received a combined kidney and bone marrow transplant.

The CDR3 DNA reads TGTGCCAGTAGAGGACTAGCGGGAGGTGGAGAGCAGTTCTTC. Amino acids: CASRGLAGGGEQFF. This rearrangement joins TRBV19 to TRBJ2-1; 14 bases line up with TRBD2. CDR3 length: 14 amino acids. Trimming removed 6 bases from V and 10 bases from J; junction bases left unmatched: 5. Germline V gene lookup returns CDR1 LNHDA and CDR2 SQIVND (reference sequence).

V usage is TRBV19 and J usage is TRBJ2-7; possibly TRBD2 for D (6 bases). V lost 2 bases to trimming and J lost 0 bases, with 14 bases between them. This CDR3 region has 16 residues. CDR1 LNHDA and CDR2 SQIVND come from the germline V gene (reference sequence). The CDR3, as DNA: TGTGCCAGTAGTATAAGCTCTGCTAGCGCCTCCTACGAGCAGTACTTC. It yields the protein CASSISSASASYEQYF.

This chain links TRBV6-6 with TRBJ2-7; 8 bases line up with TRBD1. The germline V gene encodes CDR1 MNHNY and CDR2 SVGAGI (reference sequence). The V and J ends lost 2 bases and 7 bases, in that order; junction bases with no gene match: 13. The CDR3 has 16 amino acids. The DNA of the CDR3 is TGTGCCAGCAGTTACCCACACGGCGGAACAGGGGGGGAGCAGTACTTC. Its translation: CASSYPHGGTGGEQYF.

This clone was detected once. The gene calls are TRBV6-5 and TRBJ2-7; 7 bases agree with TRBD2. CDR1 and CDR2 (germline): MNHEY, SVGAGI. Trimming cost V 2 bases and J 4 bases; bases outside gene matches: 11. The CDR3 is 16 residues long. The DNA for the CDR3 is TGTGCCAGCAGTTACGCCTCCGGGACTAAGTTATACGAGCAGTACTTC. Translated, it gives CASSYASGTKLYEQYF.

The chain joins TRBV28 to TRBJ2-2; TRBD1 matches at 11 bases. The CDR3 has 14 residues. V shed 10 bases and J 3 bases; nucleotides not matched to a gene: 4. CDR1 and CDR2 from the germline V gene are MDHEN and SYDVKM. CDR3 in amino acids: CATGQGAYTGELFF. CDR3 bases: TGTGCCACCGGACAGGGGGCCTACACCGGGGAGCTGTTTTTT. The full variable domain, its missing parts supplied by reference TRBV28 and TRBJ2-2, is DVKVTQSSRYLVKRTGEKVFLECVQDMDHENMFWYRQDPGLGLRLIYFSYDVKMKEKGDIPEGYSVSREKKERFSLILESASTNQTSMYLCATGQGAYTGELFFGEGSRLTVL.

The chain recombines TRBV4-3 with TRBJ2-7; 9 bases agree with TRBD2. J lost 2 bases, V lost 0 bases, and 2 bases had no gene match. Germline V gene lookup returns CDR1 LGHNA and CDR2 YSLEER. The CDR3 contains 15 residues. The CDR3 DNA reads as TGCGCCAGCAGCCAAGATGGGACTAGCCCCTACGAGCAGTACTTC. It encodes CASSQDGTSPYEQYF.

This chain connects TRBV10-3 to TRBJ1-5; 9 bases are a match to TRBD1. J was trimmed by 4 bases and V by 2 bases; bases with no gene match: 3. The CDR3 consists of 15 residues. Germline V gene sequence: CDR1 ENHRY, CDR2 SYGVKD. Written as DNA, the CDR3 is TGTGCCATCAGTGAGGGGACAGGGTTAAATCAGCCCCAGCATTTT. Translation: CAISEGTGLNQPQHF.

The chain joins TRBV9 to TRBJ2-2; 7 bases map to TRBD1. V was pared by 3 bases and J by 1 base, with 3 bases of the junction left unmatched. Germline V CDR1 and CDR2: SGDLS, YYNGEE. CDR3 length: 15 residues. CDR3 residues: CASSAQGLNTGELFF. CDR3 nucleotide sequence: TGTGCCAGCAGCGCACAGGGGCTGAACACCGGGGAGCTGTTTTTT.

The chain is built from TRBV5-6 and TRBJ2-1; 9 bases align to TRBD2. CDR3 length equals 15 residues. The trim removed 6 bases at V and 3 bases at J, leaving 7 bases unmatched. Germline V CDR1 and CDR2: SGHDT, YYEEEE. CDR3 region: CASTKRLADYNEQFF. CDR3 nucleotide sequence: TGTGCCAGCACCAAAAGACTAGCGGACTACAATGAGCAGTTCTTC. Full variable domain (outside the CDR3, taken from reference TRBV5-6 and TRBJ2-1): DAGVTQSPTHLIKTRGQQVTLRCSPKSGHDTVSWYQQALGQGPQFIFQYYEEEERQRGNFPDRFSGHQFPNYSSELNVNALLLGDSALYLCASTKRLADYNEQFFGPGTRLTVL.

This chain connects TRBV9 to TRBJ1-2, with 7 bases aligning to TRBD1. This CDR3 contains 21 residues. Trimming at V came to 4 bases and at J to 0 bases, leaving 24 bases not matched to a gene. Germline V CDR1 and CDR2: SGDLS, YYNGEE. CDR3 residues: CASSTRQGGGVVEAPNYGYTF. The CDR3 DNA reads TGTGCCAGCAGCACCAGACAGGGAGGAGGAGTAGTTGAGGCCCCTAACTATGGCTACACCTTC.

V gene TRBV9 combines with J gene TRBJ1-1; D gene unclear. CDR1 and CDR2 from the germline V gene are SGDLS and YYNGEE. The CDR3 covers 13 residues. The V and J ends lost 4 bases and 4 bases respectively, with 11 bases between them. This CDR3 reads CASSFARGTEAFF. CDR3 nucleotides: TGTGCCAGCAGCTTCGCGCGGGGCACTGAAGCTTTCTTT.

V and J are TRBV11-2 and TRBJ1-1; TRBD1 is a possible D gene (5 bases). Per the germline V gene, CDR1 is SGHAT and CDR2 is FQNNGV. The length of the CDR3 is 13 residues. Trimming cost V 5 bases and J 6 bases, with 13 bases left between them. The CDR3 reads CASSVDWGAEAFF. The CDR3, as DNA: TGTGCCAGCAGCGTCGATTGGGGCGCTGAAGCTTTCTTT. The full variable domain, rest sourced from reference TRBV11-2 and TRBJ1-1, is EAGVAQSPRYKIIEKRQSVAFWCNPISGHATLYWYQQILGQGPKLLIQFQNNGVVDDSQLPKDRFSAERLKGVDSTLKIQPAKLEDSAVYLCASSVDWGAEAFFGQGTRLTVV.

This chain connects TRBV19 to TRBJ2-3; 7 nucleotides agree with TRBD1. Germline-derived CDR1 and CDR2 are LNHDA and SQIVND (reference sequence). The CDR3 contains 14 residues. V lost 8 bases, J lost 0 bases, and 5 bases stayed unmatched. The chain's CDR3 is CASATGASTDTQYF. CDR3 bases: TGTGCCAGTGCTACAGGGGCTAGCACAGATACGCAGTATTTT.

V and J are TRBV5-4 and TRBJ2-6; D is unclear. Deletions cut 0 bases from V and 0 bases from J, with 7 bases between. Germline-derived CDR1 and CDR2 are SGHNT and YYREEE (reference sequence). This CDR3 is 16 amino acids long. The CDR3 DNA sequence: TGTGCCAGCAGCTTGGGTCTACCCTCTGGGGCCAACGTCCTGACTTTC. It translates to CASSLGLPSGANVLTF.

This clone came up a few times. The CDR3 DNA follows: TGTGCCAGCAGCGTAACGACTAGCGGGAATACCGGGGAGCTGTTTTTT. The encoded protein is CASSVTTSGNTGELFF. The chain combines TRBV7-8 with TRBJ2-2, with TRBD2 identical over 11 bases. Trimming removed 5 bases from V and 5 bases from J; junction bases left unmatched: 7. From germline, CDR1 is SGHVS and CDR2 FQNEAQ. CDR3 length equals 16 residues.

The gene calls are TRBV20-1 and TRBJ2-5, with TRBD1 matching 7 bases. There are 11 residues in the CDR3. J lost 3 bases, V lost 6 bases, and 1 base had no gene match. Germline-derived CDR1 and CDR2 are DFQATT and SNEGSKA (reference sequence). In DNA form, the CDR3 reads TGCAGTGCCGACAGGGAAGAGACCCAGTACTTC. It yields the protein CSADREETQYF.

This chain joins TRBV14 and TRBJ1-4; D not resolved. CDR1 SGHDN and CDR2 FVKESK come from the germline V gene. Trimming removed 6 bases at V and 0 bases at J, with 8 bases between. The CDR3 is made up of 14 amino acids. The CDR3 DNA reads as TGTGCCAGCAGTGTACAAGCAACTAATGAAAAACTGTTTTTT. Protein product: CASSVQATNEKLFF.

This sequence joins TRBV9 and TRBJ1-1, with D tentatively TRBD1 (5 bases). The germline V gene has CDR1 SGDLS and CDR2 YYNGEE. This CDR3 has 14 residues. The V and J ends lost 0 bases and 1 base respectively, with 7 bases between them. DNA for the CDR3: TGTGCCAGCAGCGTAGTCACAGGGAACACTGAAGCTTTCTTT. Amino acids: CASSVVTGNTEAFF. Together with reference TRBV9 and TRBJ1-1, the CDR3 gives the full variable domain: DSGVTQTPKHLITATGQRVTLRCSPRSGDLSVYWYQQSLDQGLQFLIQYYNGEERAKGNILERFSAQQFPDLHSELNLSSLELGDSALYFCASSVVTGNTEAFFGQGTRLTVV.

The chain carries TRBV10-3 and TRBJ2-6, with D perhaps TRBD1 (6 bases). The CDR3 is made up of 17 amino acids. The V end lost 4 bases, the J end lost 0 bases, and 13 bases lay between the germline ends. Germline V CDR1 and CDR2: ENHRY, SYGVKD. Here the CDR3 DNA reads TGTGCCATCAGTGGGGGGCAGGGGTTCTCTGGGGCCAACGTCCTGACTTTC. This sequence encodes CAISGGQGFSGANVLTF.

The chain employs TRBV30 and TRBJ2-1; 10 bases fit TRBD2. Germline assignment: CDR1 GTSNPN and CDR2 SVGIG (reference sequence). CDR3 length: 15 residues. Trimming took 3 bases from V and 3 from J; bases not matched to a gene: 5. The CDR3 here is CAWRGGLANYNEQFF. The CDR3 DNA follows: TGTGCCTGGAGGGGGGGACTAGCGAACTACAATGAGCAGTTCTTC. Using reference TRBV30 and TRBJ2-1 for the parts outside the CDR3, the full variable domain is SQTIHQWPATLVQPVGSPLSLECTVEGTSNPNLYWYRQAAGRGLQLLFYSVGIGQISSEVPQNLSASRPQDRQFILSSKKLLLSDSGFYLCAWRGGLANYNEQFFGPGTRLTVL.

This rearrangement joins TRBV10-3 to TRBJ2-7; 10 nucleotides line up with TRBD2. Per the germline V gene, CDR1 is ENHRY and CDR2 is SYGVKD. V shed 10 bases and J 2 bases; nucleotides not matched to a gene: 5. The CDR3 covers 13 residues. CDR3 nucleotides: TGTGCCACCCAAGCGGGAGGGCCCTACGAGCAGTACTTC. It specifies CATQAGGPYEQYF.

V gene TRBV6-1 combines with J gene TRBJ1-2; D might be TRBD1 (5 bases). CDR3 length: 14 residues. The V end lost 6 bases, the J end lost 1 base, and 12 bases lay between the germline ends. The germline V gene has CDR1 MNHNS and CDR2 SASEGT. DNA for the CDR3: TGTGCCAGCAGACAACAGGCAGTTAACTATGGCTACACCTTC. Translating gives CASRQQAVNYGYTF.

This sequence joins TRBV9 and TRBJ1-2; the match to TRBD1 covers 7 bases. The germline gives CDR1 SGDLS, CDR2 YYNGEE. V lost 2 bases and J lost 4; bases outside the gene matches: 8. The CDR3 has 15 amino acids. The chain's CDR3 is CASSVSIRDSYGYTF. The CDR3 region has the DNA TGTGCCAGCAGCGTCTCGATCCGGGACAGCTATGGCTACACCTTC.